This T cell receptor (beta chain) stems from a study of T cell responses to AZD1222 COVID-19 vaccine. TCRdb's table, derived via immunoSEQ multiplex PCR, lists solely in-frame clones and lacks some. The sample holds approximately 140,000 clones, approximately 90% seen once. Study-wide findings and caveats: Repertoire sampling was restricted to post-peak T cell response timepoints. Females made up more of the donors, who were largely white British, and clonal diversity may have come out too low.

On this clone: Its matching antigen is unknown.

The specimen comprised peripheral blood, sampled on day 0 of AZD1222 vaccination. This receptor was identified in an adult in good health.

In nucleotides, the CDR3 is TGTGCCAGTAGGTCTCTCCTTAACCGGGACGTTGGAAACACCATATATTTT. Its translation is CASRSLLNRDVGNTIYF. The J gene is TRBJ1-3, the V gene TRBV19, with a possible D match to TRBD1 (5 bases). Germline assignment: CDR1 LNHDA and CDR2 SQIVND (reference sequence). The CDR3 has 17 residues. V dropped 6 bases and J dropped 3 bases, with 21 bases sitting between them.